Listed below are T cell receptor beta chains from one sample, sequenced in a study of blood T cells in healthy people across ages. Via MiXCR, TCRdb re-called the 5' RACE reads, giving one row per CDR3 protein. The sample holds roughly 1,300,000 distinct CDR3 sequences, approximately 59% seen once. Source material: blood. The receptors were sampled from a man aged 18 to 29 in good health. Each CDR3 is given with its conserved first and last residue. A D gene is named only where the DNA matches it firmly. Some rows mark clone size as missing; the rest say once, few, many or name a class of expanded clone.

J: TRBJ2-2
D: .
V: TRBV25-1
size: .
DNA: TGTGCCAGCATTCAGGGCCCCACCGGGGAGCTGTTTTTT
CDR3: CASIQGPTGELFF

J: TRBJ1-6
D: TRBD1
V: TRBV18
size: .
DNA: TGTGCCAGCTCACAACAGGGGGGCTTACGCAGCTCCTATAATTCACCCCTCCACTTT
CDR3: CASSQQGGLRSSYNSPLHF

J: TRBJ2-7
D: .
V: TRBV25-1
size: .
DNA: TGTGCCAGCAGACGCGGAGTGTGGGGCGAGCAGTACTTC
CDR3: CASRRGVWGEQYF

J: TRBJ2-7
D: .
V: TRBV20-1
size: .
DNA: TGCAGTGCTAGAGACAGGGCTTCCTACAATGAGCAGTACTTC
CDR3: CSARDRASYNEQYF

J: TRBJ2-3
D: .
V: TRBV25-1
size: .
DNA: TGTGCCAGCAGTGAAACCGTGAGGGATGAGAGGTATTTT
CDR3: CASSETVRDERYF

J: TRBJ2-2
D: .
V: TRBV7-7
size: .
DNA: TGTGCTAGCAGCAAAGGACTCAACACCGGGGAGCTGTTTTTT
CDR3: CASSKGLNTGELFF

J: TRBJ2-6
D: .
V: TRBV12-3/TRBV12-4
size: .
DNA: TGTGCCACCCTCACAGCCGGGACGGGGGCCTACTCTGGGGCCAACGTCCTGACTTTC
CDR3: CATLTAGTGAYSGANVLTF

J: TRBJ2-3
D: TRBD1
V: TRBV7-6
size: .
DNA: TGTGCCAGCAGCCCCGACAGGGGTGATACAGATACGCAGTATTTT
CDR3: CASSPDRGDTDTQYF

J: TRBJ1-2
D: .
V: TRBV12-3/TRBV12-4
size: .
DNA: TGTGCCAGCAGTTTTACGTCTGGCTACACCTTC
CDR3: CASSFTSGYTF

J: TRBJ2-7
D: TRBD1
V: TRBV4-1
size: .
DNA: TGCGCCAGCAGCCAACCAACCGACAGGGGGCTCTACGAGCAGTACTTC
CDR3: CASSQPTDRGLYEQYF

J: TRBJ2-1
D: .
V: TRBV4-3
size: few
DNA: TGCGCCAGCAGCCAAATAGGATCCCAGGGTGAGCAGTTCTTC
CDR3: CASSQIGSQGEQFF

J: TRBJ1-1
D: .
V: TRBV29-1
size: .
DNA: TGCAGCGTTGTGGGGGGGCGCATGAACACTGAAGCTTTCTTT
CDR3: CSVVGGRMNTEAFF

J: TRBJ1-5
D: .
V: TRBV20-1
size: few
DNA: TGCAGTGCCGCCGGGGTCGGGGATTATAGCAATCAGCCCCAGCATTTT
CDR3: CSAAGVGDYSNQPQHF

J: TRBJ2-7
D: TRBD2
V: TRBV5-1
size: .
DNA: TGCGCCAGCAGCAGCGGGAGGGCGAACGACGAGCAGTACTTC
CDR3: CASSSGRANDEQYF

J: TRBJ1-2
D: .
V: TRBV7-9
size: .
DNA: TGTGCCAGCACCCGGGTCCAGATTTATGGCTACACCTTC
CDR3: CASTRVQIYGYTF

J: TRBJ1-6
D: .
V: TRBV4-3
size: .
DNA: TGCGCCAGCAGCCAAGATACTCGGCGCGGAAATTCACCCCTCCACTTT
CDR3: CASSQDTRRGNSPLHF

J: TRBJ2-7
D: TRBD1
V: TRBV12-3/TRBV12-4
size: few
DNA: TGTGCCAGCAGCCCGCGGACAGGGGGCCACGAGCAGTACTTC
CDR3: CASSPRTGGHEQYF

J: TRBJ2-1
D: .
V: TRBV20-1
size: .
DNA: TGCAGTGCTGGAGGTTTGTTCTTC
CDR3: CSAGGLFF

J: TRBJ2-1
D: .
V: TRBV5-1
size: .
DNA: TGCGCCACCAGACCGGGACTTAGGTCCTACAATGAGCAGTTCTTC
CDR3: CATRPGLRSYNEQFF

J: TRBJ1-5
D: .
V: TRBV7-2
size: .
DNA: TGTGCCAGCAGCTTAGTGGCAGGGTTTAGGGATAATCAGCCCCAGCATTTT
CDR3: CASSLVAGFRDNQPQHF

J: TRBJ2-7
D: TRBD2
V: TRBV7-2
size: .
DNA: TGTGCCAGCAGTCTCGGACGGACTAGATATTTTCCCTACGAGCAGTACTTC
CDR3: CASSLGRTRYFPYEQYF

J: TRBJ2-1
D: TRBD2
V: TRBV6-2/TRBV6-3
size: .
DNA: TGTGCCAGCGGCTTCCCTAGCGGGGGGCCGGGTAATGAGCAGTTCTTC
CDR3: CASGFPSGGPGNEQFF

J: TRBJ1-5
D: .
V: TRBV4-1
size: .
DNA: TGCGCCAGCAGCCAACGAGACAGGCCCGGTCAGCCCCAGCATTTT
CDR3: CASSQRDRPGQPQHF

J: TRBJ1-6
D: .
V: TRBV10-3
size: few
DNA: TGTGCCATCAGTGAGCTCGCAACCTCCGGGACCGATAGCTCCTATAATTCACCCCTCCACTTT
CDR3: CAISELATSGTDSSYNSPLHF

J: TRBJ2-7
D: .
V: TRBV7-2
size: .
DNA: TGTGCCAGCAGCTTAGGAAGGACAGGGACTACCTACGAGCAGTACTTC
CDR3: CASSLGRTGTTYEQYF

J: TRBJ2-7
D: .
V: TRBV4-1
size: .
DNA: TGCGCCAGCAGCCCCGCCCCCTCGGGGGCCTACGAGCAGTACTTC
CDR3: CASSPAPSGAYEQYF

J: TRBJ2-7
D: .
V: TRBV13
size: .
DNA: TGTGCCAGCAGCACACGACGAGCGGACTCCTACGAGCAGTACTTC
CDR3: CASSTRRADSYEQYF

J: TRBJ2-3
D: .
V: TRBV6-5
size: .
DNA: TGTGCCAGCAGTTACTCGAGAGCTACTAGCACAGATACGCAGTATTTT
CDR3: CASSYSRATSTDTQYF

J: TRBJ2-3
D: .
V: TRBV7-2
size: .
DNA: TGTGCCAGCAGCTTACGTTCTAGCGGCACAGATACGCAGTATTTT
CDR3: CASSLRSSGTDTQYF

J: TRBJ1-6
D: .
V: TRBV14
size: .
DNA: TGTGCCAGCAGCCCTACACGTAATTCACCCCTCCACTTT
CDR3: CASSPTRNSPLHF

J: TRBJ2-7
D: TRBD1
V: TRBV13
size: .
DNA: TGTGCCAGCAGCTTAGTGGACAGGGGGATATACGAGCAGTACTTC
CDR3: CASSLVDRGIYEQYF

J: TRBJ1-5
D: TRBD1
V: TRBV6-2/TRBV6-3
size: .
DNA: TGTGCCAGCAGTTCGGACAGGACATATCAGCCCCAGCATTTT
CDR3: CASSSDRTYQPQHF

J: TRBJ2-7
D: TRBD2
V: TRBV2
size: .
DNA: TGTGCCAGCTGGGTGTGGGGGGGCGAGCAGTACTTC
CDR3: CASWVWGGEQYF

J: TRBJ2-7
D: TRBD2
V: TRBV7-9
size: .
DNA: TGTGCCAGCAGCTTAGGGGGACTAGCGGACAATGAGCAGTACTTC
CDR3: CASSLGGLADNEQYF

J: TRBJ2-5
D: .
V: TRBV27
size: .
DNA: TGTGCCAGCAGCTGGATAAGCTCCTACAATGAGCAGTACTTC
CDR3: CASSWISSYNEQYF

J: TRBJ1-1
D: .
V: TRBV6-6
size: .
DNA: TGTGCCACCACGGACCTGGGCACTGAAGCTTTCTTT
CDR3: CATTDLGTEAFF

J: TRBJ1-1
D: TRBD1
V: TRBV25-1
size: .
DNA: TGTGCCAGCAGTGACTACAGGGGGACTGAAGCTTTCTTT
CDR3: CASSDYRGTEAFF

J: TRBJ2-7
D: .
V: TRBV20-1
size: many
DNA: TGCAGTGCTGCCCGAGGCTACGAGCAGTACTTC
CDR3: CSAARGYEQYF

J: TRBJ2-1
D: TRBD2
V: TRBV11-1
size: .
DNA: TGTGCCAGCAGCTTCGACCTTATCCTTAGCGGGGGGCATACCTACAATGAGCAGTTCTTC
CDR3: CASSFDLILSGGHTYNEQFF

J: TRBJ2-5
D: .
V: TRBV5-1
size: .
DNA: TGCGCCAGCAGCTTCGAGGACAGCCTAAACCAAGAGACCCAGTACTTC
CDR3: CASSFEDSLNQETQYF

J: TRBJ1-5
D: .
V: TRBV4-1
size: .
DNA: TGCGCCAGCAGCCCACGGAAGACATCCGGGGATCAGCCCCAGCATTTT
CDR3: CASSPRKTSGDQPQHF

J: TRBJ2-7
D: TRBD1
V: TRBV9
size: .
DNA: TGTGCCAGCAGCGCGTCGACAGGGGGCGGAGAGCAGTACTTC
CDR3: CASSASTGGGEQYF

J: TRBJ2-5
D: .
V: TRBV21-1
size: .
DNA: TGTGCCAGCAGTAAGGACGGAGGGGAGACCCAGTACTTC
CDR3: CASSKDGGETQYF

J: TRBJ1-2
D: .
V: TRBV5-5
size: .
DNA: TGTGCCAGCAGCTTTCGGGGACTCCTCGATGGCTACACCTTC
CDR3: CASSFRGLLDGYTF

J: TRBJ2-3
D: TRBD2
V: TRBV20-1
size: .
DNA: TGCAGTGTGGGGGGGGAAGGCGGCACAGATACGCAGTATTTT
CDR3: CSVGGEGGTDTQYF

J: TRBJ2-7
D: .
V: TRBV5-1
size: few
DNA: TGCGCCAGCAGCTTGGACTCGAGTGGCTACGAGCAGTACTTC
CDR3: CASSLDSSGYEQYF

J: TRBJ2-1
D: TRBD2
V: TRBV27
size: .
DNA: TGTGCCAGCACGCGGGGGGCGGGGGGTTATGAGCAGTTCTTC
CDR3: CASTRGAGGYEQFF

J: TRBJ1-5
D: .
V: TRBV2
size: .
DNA: TGTGCCAGCAGTGATCGACAGGGCAATCAGCCCCAGCATTTT
CDR3: CASSDRQGNQPQHF

J: TRBJ2-5
D: .
V: TRBV20-1
size: .
DNA: TGCAGTGCTAGAGACAGGGGGGTCGATTGGGAGCAGTACTTC
CDR3: CSARDRGVDWEQYF

J: TRBJ2-7
D: .
V: TRBV20-1
size: .
DNA: TGCAGTGCCGAGCCCACAGGCGCAGGGCACGAGCAGTACTTC
CDR3: CSAEPTGAGHEQYF

J: TRBJ2-3
D: .
V: TRBV20-1
size: once
DNA: TGCAGTGCTAGTCCCTCGACATGGGGGGACCGGGGAAGAGATACGCAGTATTTT
CDR3: CSASPSTWGDRGRDTQYF

J: TRBJ1-2
D: .
V: TRBV15
size: few
DNA: TGTGCCACCAGCAGAGATCCCTCCTATGGCTACACCTTC
CDR3: CATSRDPSYGYTF

J: TRBJ2-1
D: TRBD2
V: TRBV10-3
size: .
DNA: TGTGCCATCAGTAGCGGGATCAACAATGAGCAGTTCTTC
CDR3: CAISSGINNEQFF

J: TRBJ2-6
D: .
V: TRBV12-3/TRBV12-4
size: few
DNA: TGTGCCAGCAGTCTTGAGTACAGAGCCTCTGGGGCCAACGTCCTGACTTTC
CDR3: CASSLEYRASGANVLTF

J: TRBJ2-1
D: TRBD2
V: TRBV4-1
size: .
DNA: TGCGCCAGCAGCCTATTGCGGGGGAGTTACAATGAGCAGTTCTTC
CDR3: CASSLLRGSYNEQFF

J: TRBJ2-4
D: TRBD1
V: TRBV20-1
size: few
DNA: TGCAGTGCTTGCCTGGGGACAGGGTCTCGGAGAGACATTCAGTACTTC
CDR3: CSACLGTGSRRDIQYF

J: TRBJ2-5
D: .
V: TRBV20-1
size: .
DNA: TGCAGCGGGGGGCGAGGAAACCAAGAGACCCAGTACTTC
CDR3: CSGGRGNQETQYF

J: TRBJ2-5
D: TRBD2
V: TRBV20-1
size: .
DNA: TGCAGTGCTCTTAGACTAGCGGGGGATCAAGAGACCCAGTACTTC
CDR3: CSALRLAGDQETQYF

J: TRBJ2-1
D: TRBD1
V: TRBV29-1
size: .
DNA: TGCAGCGCCATCAACAGGGGGCGGAACAATGAGCAGTTCTTC
CDR3: CSAINRGRNNEQFF